This T cell receptor (beta chain) was sequenced during a study of cytomegalovirus exposure and HLA in healthy donors. This clone was detected once. PCR primers comprised 60 Vbeta and 13 Jbeta primers. Using immunoSEQ multiplex PCR, the repertoire was profiled, and TCRdb retains in-frame clones only, with some absent. Among roughly 180,000 clones, around 75% were seen once, and the ten largest hold roughly 8.2%. CDR1 is WSHSY and CDR2 is SAAADI in the germline V gene. This CDR3 is 14 amino acids long. Trimming cost V 0 bases and J 6 bases; bases outside gene matches: 1. This rearrangement joins TRBV10-2 to TRBJ2-7, with TRBD1 matching over 11 bases. The TCR originated in a woman aged 35 to 49 in good health and CMV-seropositive. Material for sequencing was PBMCs. For the CDR3, the DNA is TGCGCCAGCAGTGAGTCGGGGACAGGGGGCGAGCAGTACTTC. The encoded protein is CASSESGTGGEQYF.